This T cell receptor (beta chain) was captured in a study of blood T cell repertoires in COVID-19. Clones were read by immunoSEQ multiplex PCR, and TCRdb kept only the in-frame ones, dropping some. The profile covers 100,000 to 150,000 clones, with 75% to 90% appearing a single time and around 3% taken by the ten largest. During active infection, Seattle patients enrolled and were then monitored through disease. This sequence was found in a woman aged 80 or over with COVID-19, enrolled during active disease. The sequenced sample consisted of peripheral blood.

The CDR3 is CAISGTSGSYEQFF. CDR3 DNA sequence: TGTGCCATCAGTGGGACTAGCGGGAGTTATGAGCAGTTCTTC. V and J are TRBV10-3 and TRBJ2-1; 13 bases agree with TRBD2. This CDR3 region has 14 residues. After removal of 4 bases from V and 8 bases from J, the junction contained 2 bases not matched to a gene. CDR1 and CDR2 from the germline V gene are ENHRY and SYGVKD.